This T cell receptor beta chain derives from a study of blood T cell repertoires in COVID-19. At the level of the study: The cDNA or gDNA used as material had been derived from T cells, B-cell-depleted T cells, or PBMCs.

The assay was immunoSEQ multiplex PCR, and TCRdb's table has in-frame clones only and misses some. The data hold 150,000 to 200,000 clones, with roughly 85% observed a single time. This CDR3 has 17 amino acids. V lost 5 bases, J lost 9 bases, and 17 bases stayed unmatched. The V gene's germline CDR1 is SGHAT and CDR2 FQNNGV. V is TRBV11-2 and J is TRBJ2-2; TRBD1 matches at 8 bases. The specimen was peripheral blood. The clonotype originates from a man aged 45-65 years with active or convalescent COVID-19. The CDR3 region has the DNA TGTGCCAGCAGCCCTCGGGACAGGCGGCCTTTGCACCGGGAGCTGTTTTTT. Translating it yields CASSPRDRRPLHRELFF.